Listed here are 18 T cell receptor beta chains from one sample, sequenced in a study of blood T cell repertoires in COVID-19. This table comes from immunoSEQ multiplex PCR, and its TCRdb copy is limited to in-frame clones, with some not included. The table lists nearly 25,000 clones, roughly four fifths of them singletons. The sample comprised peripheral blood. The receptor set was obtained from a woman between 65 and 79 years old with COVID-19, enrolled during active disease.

The CDR3 region is CASGRTDTGELFF. As DNA, the CDR3 is TGTGCCAGCGGGAGGACCGACACCGGGGAGCTGTTTTTT. V and J are TRBV6-5 and TRBJ2-2, with D possibly matching TRBD2 (6 bases). Trimming removed 8 bases at V and 3 bases at J, with 10 bases between. Germline assignment: CDR1 MNHEY and CDR2 SVGAGI. The CDR3 length is 13 residues.

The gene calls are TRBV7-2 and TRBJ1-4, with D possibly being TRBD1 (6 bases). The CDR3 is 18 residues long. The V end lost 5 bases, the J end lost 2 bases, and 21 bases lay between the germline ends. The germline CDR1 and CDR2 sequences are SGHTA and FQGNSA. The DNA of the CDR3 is TGTGCCAGCAGCGCCCGCGGGGGGGGCGTTGTGACTAATGAAAAACTGTTTTTT. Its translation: CASSARGGGVVTNEKLFF. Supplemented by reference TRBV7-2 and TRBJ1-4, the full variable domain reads GAGVSQSPSNKVTEKGKDVELRCDPISGHTALYWYRQSLGQGLEFLIYFQGNSAPDKSGLPSDRFSAERTGGSVSTLTIQRTQQEDSAVYLCASSARGGGVVTNEKLFFGSGTQLSVL.

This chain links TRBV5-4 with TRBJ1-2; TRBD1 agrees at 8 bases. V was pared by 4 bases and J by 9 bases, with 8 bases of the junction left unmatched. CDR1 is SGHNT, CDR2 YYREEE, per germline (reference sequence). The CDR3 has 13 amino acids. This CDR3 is CASSLDRDGRYTF. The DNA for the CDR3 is TGTGCCAGCAGCCTGGACAGGGATGGGCGCTACACCTTC.

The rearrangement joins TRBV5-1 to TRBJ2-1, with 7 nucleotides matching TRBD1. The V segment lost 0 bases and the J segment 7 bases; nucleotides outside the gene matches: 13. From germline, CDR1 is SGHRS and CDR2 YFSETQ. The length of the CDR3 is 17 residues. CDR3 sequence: CASSLAPRDSRDNEQFF. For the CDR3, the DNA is TGCGCCAGCAGCTTGGCCCCTCGGGACAGCCGCGATAATGAGCAGTTCTTC.

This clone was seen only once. The CDR3 region has the DNA TGTGCCAGCAGCCAAGGACAGGTGGGAATCTACACCTTC. Encoded protein: CASSQGQVGIYTF. The chain uses TRBV16 and TRBJ1-2, with TRBD1 matching over 7 bases. The CDR3 extends over 13 amino acids. With 2 bases clipped from V and 10 bases from J, the junction kept 7 bases outside the gene matches. Germline V gene sequence: CDR1 KGHSY, CDR2 FQNENV.

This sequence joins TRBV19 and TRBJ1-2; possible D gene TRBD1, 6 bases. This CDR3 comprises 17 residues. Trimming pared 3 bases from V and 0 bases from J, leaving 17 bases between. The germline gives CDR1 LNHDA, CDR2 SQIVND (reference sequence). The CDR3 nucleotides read TGTGCCAGTAGTATGTGGGGCAGGGGTACAGCTAACTATGGCTACACCTTC. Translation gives CASSMWGRGTANYGYTF.

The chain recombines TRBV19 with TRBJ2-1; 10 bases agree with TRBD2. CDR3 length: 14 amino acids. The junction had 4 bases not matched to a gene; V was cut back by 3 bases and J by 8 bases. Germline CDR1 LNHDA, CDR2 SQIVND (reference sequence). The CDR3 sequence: CASSILAGDHEQFF. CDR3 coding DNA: TGTGCCAGTAGTATTCTAGCGGGAGACCATGAGCAGTTCTTC.

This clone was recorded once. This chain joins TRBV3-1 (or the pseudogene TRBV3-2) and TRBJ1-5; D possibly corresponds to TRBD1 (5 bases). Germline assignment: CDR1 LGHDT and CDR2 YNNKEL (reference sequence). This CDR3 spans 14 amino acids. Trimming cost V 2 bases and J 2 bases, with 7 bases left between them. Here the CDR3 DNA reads TGTGCCAGCAGCCAATGGGGGGGCAATCAGCCCCAGCATTTT. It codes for CASSQWGGNQPQHF.

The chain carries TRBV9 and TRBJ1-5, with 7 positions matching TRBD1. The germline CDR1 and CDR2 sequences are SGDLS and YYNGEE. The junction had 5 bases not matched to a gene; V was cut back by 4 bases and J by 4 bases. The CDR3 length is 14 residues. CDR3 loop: CASSSGTENQPQHF. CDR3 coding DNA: TGTGCCAGCAGCTCGGGGACAGAGAATCAGCCCCAGCATTTT.

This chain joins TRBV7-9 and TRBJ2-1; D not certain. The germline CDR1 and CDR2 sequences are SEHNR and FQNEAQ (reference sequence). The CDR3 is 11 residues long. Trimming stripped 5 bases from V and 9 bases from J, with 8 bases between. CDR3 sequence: CASSLVGEQFF. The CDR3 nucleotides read TGTGCCAGCAGCCTCGTCGGTGAGCAGTTCTTC.

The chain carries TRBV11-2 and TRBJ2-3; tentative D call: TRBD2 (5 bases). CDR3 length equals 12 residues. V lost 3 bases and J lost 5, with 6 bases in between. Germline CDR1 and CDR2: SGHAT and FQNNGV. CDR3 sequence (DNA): TGTGCCAGCAGCTTCCGGGGAGATACGCAGTATTTT. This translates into CASSFRGDTQYF.

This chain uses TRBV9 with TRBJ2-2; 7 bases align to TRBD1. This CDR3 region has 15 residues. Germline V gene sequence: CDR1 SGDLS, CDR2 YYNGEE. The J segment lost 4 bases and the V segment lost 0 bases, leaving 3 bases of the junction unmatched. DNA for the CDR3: TGTGCCAGCAGCGTAGGACAGGGACCCACCGGGGAGCTGTTTTTT. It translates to CASSVGQGPTGELFF. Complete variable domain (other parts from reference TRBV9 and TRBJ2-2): DSGVTQTPKHLITATGQRVTLRCSPRSGDLSVYWYQQSLDQGLQFLIQYYNGEERAKGNILERFSAQQFPDLHSELNLSSLELGDSALYFCASSVGQGPTGELFFGEGSRLTVL.

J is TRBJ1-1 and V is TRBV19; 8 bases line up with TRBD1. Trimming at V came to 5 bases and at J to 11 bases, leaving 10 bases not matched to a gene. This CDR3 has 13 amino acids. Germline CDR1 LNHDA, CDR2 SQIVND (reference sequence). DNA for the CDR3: TGTGCCAGTAGTCCAGGGGGCGAGAGGATGGCTTTCTTT. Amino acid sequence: CASSPGGERMAFF.

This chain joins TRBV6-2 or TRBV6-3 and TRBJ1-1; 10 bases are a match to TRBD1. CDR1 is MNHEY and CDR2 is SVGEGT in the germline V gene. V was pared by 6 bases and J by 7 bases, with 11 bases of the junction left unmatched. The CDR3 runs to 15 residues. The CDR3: CASSRPDRGEGEAFF. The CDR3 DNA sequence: TGTGCCAGCAGCCGTCCGGACAGGGGGGAAGGTGAAGCTTTCTTT.

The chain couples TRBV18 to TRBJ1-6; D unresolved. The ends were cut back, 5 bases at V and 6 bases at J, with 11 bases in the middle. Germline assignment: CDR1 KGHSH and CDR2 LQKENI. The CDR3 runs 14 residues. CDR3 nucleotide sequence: TGTGCCAGCTCAACCGGTGTGCTTAATTCACCCCTCCACTTT. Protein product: CASSTGVLNSPLHF.

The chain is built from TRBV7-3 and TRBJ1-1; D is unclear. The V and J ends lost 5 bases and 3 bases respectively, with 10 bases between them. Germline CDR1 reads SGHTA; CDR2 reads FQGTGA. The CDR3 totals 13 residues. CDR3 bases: TGTGCCAGCAGCCAGCAGGTGGACACTGAAGCTTTCTTT. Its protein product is CASSQQVDTEAFF.

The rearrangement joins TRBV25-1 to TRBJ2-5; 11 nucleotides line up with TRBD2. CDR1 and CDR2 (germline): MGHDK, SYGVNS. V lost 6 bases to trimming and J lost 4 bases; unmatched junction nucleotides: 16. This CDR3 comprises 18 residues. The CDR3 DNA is TGTGCCAGCAGCAACCTACGGATGGGACTAGCGGAACGAGAGACCCAGTACTTC. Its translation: CASSNLRMGLAERETQYF.

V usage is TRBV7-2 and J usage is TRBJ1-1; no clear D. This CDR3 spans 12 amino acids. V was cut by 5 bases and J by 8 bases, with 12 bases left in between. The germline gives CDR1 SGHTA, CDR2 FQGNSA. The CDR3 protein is CASSTVRGEAFF. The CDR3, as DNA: TGTGCCAGCAGCACCGTTCGGGGAGAAGCTTTCTTT.